The rows below give T cell receptor beta chains drawn from one sample of a study of blood T cell repertoires in COVID-19. Clones were read by immunoSEQ multiplex PCR, and TCRdb kept only the in-frame ones, dropping some. Of approximately 210,000 clones detected, around 81% appear once; the ten largest clones hold roughly 4.5%. The sample consisted of PBMCs or T cells enriched from blood (not recorded which). Receptors originate from a man younger than 40 with acute COVID-19. The CDR3 runs from the conserved cysteine through the conserved F or W. A D gene is named only where the DNA matches it firmly. Where a row states a size, it is once, few, many or the class of an expanded clone; other rows omit it.

>NA|TRBV11-2|once|TRBJ1-5
CASSLGGGEQPQHF
TGTGCCAGCAGCTTAGGGGGTGGGGAGCAGCCCCAGCATTTT
>NA|TRBV14|NA|TRBJ2-5
CASSQEAGKTQYF
TGTGCCAGCAGCCAAGAGGCGGGGAAGACCCAGTACTTC
>TRBD1|TRBV20-1|few|TRBJ2-2
CSASSGGVTGELFF
TGCAGTGCTAGTTCAGGGGGCGTCACCGGGGAGCTGTTTTTT
>NA|TRBV7-6|few|TRBJ2-3
CASSQGASPSGTDTQYF
TGTGCCAGCAGTCAAGGGGCGAGTCCCTCGGGCACAGATACGCAGTATTTT
>NA|TRBV3-1/TRBV3-2|NA|TRBJ1-2
CASSPPPTF
TGTGCCAGCAGCCCTCCCCCCACCTTC
>TRBD1|TRBV19|NA|TRBJ1-1
CASSKDRVNTEAFF
TGTGCCAGTAGTAAGGACAGGGTGAACACTGAAGCTTTCTTT
>NA|TRBV11-2|few|TRBJ2-5
CASSVDRGGQETQYF
TGTGCCAGCAGCGTTGACCGAGGGGGTCAAGAGACCCAGTACTTC
>NA|TRBV5-5|NA|TRBJ1-2
CASTNTGVYGYTF
TGTGCCAGCACCAACACCGGGGTCTATGGCTACACCTTC
>TRBD2|TRBV7-3|NA|TRBJ2-3
CASSSGLAVPDTQYF
TGTGCCAGCAGCTCGGGACTAGCGGTCCCGGATACGCAGTATTTT
>NA|TRBV5-4|few|TRBJ2-2
CASSLAGVGAPGELFF
TGTGCCAGCAGCTTGGCGGGGGTTGGGGCACCGGGGGAGCTGTTTTTT
>NA|TRBV2|NA|TRBJ2-6
CASRVRSGANVLTF
TGTGCCAGCAGGGTGAGGTCTGGGGCCAACGTCCTGACTTTC
>NA|TRBV7-6|NA|TRBJ1-6
CASSLDSTNSPLHF
TGTGCCAGCAGCTTGGACAGCACAAATTCACCCCTCCACTTT
>TRBD1|TRBV27|once|TRBJ1-6
CASSSPGQTNSPLHF
TGTGCCAGCAGTTCTCCGGGACAGACCAATTCACCCCTCCACTTT
>TRBD2|TRBV27|once|TRBJ2-1
CASRLTGGNEQFF
TGTGCCAGCAGGCTTACGGGGGGCAATGAGCAGTTCTTC
>NA|TRBV4-1|NA|TRBJ1-4
CASSPLANEKLFF
TGCGCCAGCAGCCCCTTAGCTAATGAAAAACTGTTTTTT
>TRBD1|TRBV10-3|NA|TRBJ1-1
CAISESGQQNTEAFF
TGTGCCATCAGTGAGTCGGGACAGCAGAACACTGAAGCTTTCTTT
>TRBD1|TRBV27|NA|TRBJ2-5
CASRTLGQGEETQYF
TGTGCCAGCAGAACTTTGGGACAGGGGGAAGAGACCCAGTACTTC
>NA|TRBV25-1|NA|TRBJ2-7
CASSELGRSSYEQYF
TGTGCCAGCAGTGAATTGGGGCGCAGCTCCTACGAGCAGTACTTC
>TRBD1|TRBV7-6|NA|TRBJ1-1
CASSSSPITPMTGSGFGTEAFF
TGTGCCAGCAGCTCATCCCCTATAACCCCTATGACAGGGAGTGGGTTTGGCACTGAAGCTTTCTTT
>TRBD2|TRBV23-1|NA|TRBJ2-1
CASSRAGQGYNEQFF
TGCGCCAGCAGTCGAGCGGGGCAGGGCTACAATGAGCAGTTCTTC
>TRBD1|TRBV10-3|NA|TRBJ1-4
CAISEGQGDREKLFF
TGTGCCATCAGTGAGGGACAGGGGGACAGGGAAAAACTGTTTTTT